One and the same sample provided the 3 T cell receptor beta chains below, sequenced in a study of OX40 agonist ivuxolimab in advanced cancers. The table came from immunoSEQ multiplex PCR; TCRdb's copy has only in-frame clones and leaves some out. The sample yields about 71,000 clones, 81% seen once. The specimen was CD4+ or CD8+ T cells sorted from blood, collected in a trial of the OX40 agonist ivuxolimab. The receptors derive from an adult with an advanced solid tumor such as melanoma, head and neck, liver or kidney cancer.

This clone was counted between two and nine times. V and J are TRBV6-5 and TRBJ2-2; D is undetermined. Germline V gives CDR1 MNHEY, CDR2 SVGAGI. The CDR3 loop spans 16 amino acids. V lost 0 bases to trimming and J lost 1 base, with 9 bases between them. The CDR3 loop is CASSYSSTMNTGELFF. As DNA, the CDR3 is TGTGCCAGCAGTTACTCCAGCACAATGAACACCGGGGAGCTGTTTTTT.

The sample holds one count of this clone. The chain recombines TRBV30 with TRBJ1-1; no clear D gene. V was pared by 4 bases and J by 1 base, with 16 bases between. CDR3 length: 15 amino acids. In germline, CDR1 is GTSNPN, CDR2 SVGIG (reference sequence). The CDR3 DNA follows: TGTGCCTGGACTGAGGGCCGGTCTCCGAACACTGAAGCTTTCTTT. Its translation is CAWTEGRSPNTEAFF. Full variable domain (remainder filled in from reference TRBV30 and TRBJ1-1): SQTIHQWPATLVQPVGSPLSLECTVEGTSNPNLYWYRQAAGRGLQLLFYSVGIGQISSEVPQNLSASRPQDRQFILSSKKLLLSDSGFYLCAWTEGRSPNTEAFFGQGTRLTVV.

The chain couples TRBV19 to TRBJ1-2, with D perhaps matching TRBD1 (5 bases). The CDR3 extends over 13 amino acids. V was cut by 9 bases and J by 8 bases, with 19 bases left in between. CDR1 is LNHDA and CDR2 is SQIVND in the germline V gene (reference sequence). The CDR3 loop reads CASWDRGEGGYTF. For the CDR3, the DNA is TGTGCCAGCTGGGACCGAGGGGAGGGGGGCTACACCTTC.